The 22 T cell receptor beta chains listed next were all sequenced from one sample in a study of cytomegalovirus exposure and HLA in healthy donors. In the PCR, 60 Vbeta and 13 Jbeta primers were used. Generated by immunoSEQ multiplex PCR, the TCRdb table keeps only in-frame clones and is missing some. The profile shows about 160,000 clones, almost 85% of them singletons. Sequencing input: PBMCs. All receptors come from a man younger than 45 in good health and CMV-seronegative.

The chain employs TRBV25-1 and TRBJ2-5; no clear D. This CDR3 contains 11 residues. Germline lookup yields CDR1 MGHDK and CDR2 SYGVNS. The germline V and J ends were trimmed by 4 bases and 5 bases, with 5 bases remaining between them. This chain's CDR3 is CASSARETQYF. The DNA for the CDR3 is TGTGCCAGCAGTGCCCGGGAGACCCAGTACTTC.

The chain recombines TRBV27 with TRBJ1-6; D gene uncertain. CDR1 is MNHEY, CDR2 SMNVEV, per germline (reference sequence). The CDR3 contains 14 residues. The V and J ends lost 8 bases and 7 bases respectively, with 15 bases between them. CDR3: CASASGLLNSPLHF. Here the CDR3 DNA reads TGTGCCAGCGCGTCAGGACTTCTCAATTCACCCCTCCACTTT.

The chain carries TRBV19 and TRBJ1-5; D is unclear. Trimming shortened V by 9 bases and J by 1 base, and 10 bases separated the two germline ends. The CDR3 extends over 13 amino acids. The V gene's germline CDR1 is LNHDA and CDR2 SQIVND (reference sequence). The CDR3 region has the DNA TGTGCCAGCGGGAGACCGAGCAATCAGCCCCAGCATTTT. Its translation is CASGRPSNQPQHF.

The J gene is TRBJ2-5, the V gene TRBV10-3, with 8 bases fitting TRBD1. Per the germline V gene, CDR1 is ENHRY and CDR2 is SYGVKD. The CDR3 has 15 residues. The V segment lost 4 bases and the J segment 5 bases; nucleotides outside the gene matches: 9. CDR3 nucleotide sequence: TGTGCCATCAGTGGAGGGCCAGGGGGCCGTGAGACCCAGTACTTC. Translating gives CAISGGPGGRETQYF.

The chain links TRBV13 to TRBJ2-7; 10 bases fit TRBD2. The V gene's germline CDR1 is PRHDT and CDR2 FYEKMQ (reference sequence). CDR3 length: 17 amino acids. V was clipped by 4 bases and J by 0 bases; unmatched bases: 9. The CDR3 sequence: CASSSHPLAGASYEQYF. The DNA for the CDR3 is TGTGCCAGCAGCTCCCATCCTCTAGCGGGAGCCTCCTACGAGCAGTACTTC. The complete variable domain, with remaining parts taken from reference TRBV13 and TRBJ2-7, reads AAGVIQSPRHLIKEKRETATLKCYPIPRHDTVYWYQQGPGQDPQFLISFYEKMQSDKGSIPDRFSAQQFSDYHSELNMSSLELGDSALYFCASSSHPLAGASYEQYFGPGTRLTVT.

The chain joins TRBV5-4 to TRBJ2-7; D is perhaps TRBD2 (5 bases). Trimming pared 4 bases from V and 2 bases from J, leaving 10 bases between. Germline assignment: CDR1 SGHNT and CDR2 YYREEE (reference sequence). The CDR3 totals 13 residues. The CDR3 DNA reads TGTGCCAGCAGCCTGGCGGGTACCTACGAGCAGTACTTC. This encodes CASSLAGTYEQYF.

This clone was seen a few times. The J gene is TRBJ1-1, the V gene TRBV25-1; the D gene is possibly TRBD1 (6 bases). The CDR3 consists of 12 residues. Between the trimmed V and J ends, which lost 8 bases and 1 base, there was a span of 8 bases. Germline values: CDR1 MGHDK, CDR2 SYGVNS. The DNA for the CDR3 is TGTGCCAGCCGCAGGGGGAACACTGAAGCTTTCTTT. Translated: CASRRGNTEAFF.

V usage is TRBV12-5 and J usage is TRBJ2-5, with TRBD1 matching over 7 bases. The J segment lost 4 bases and the V segment lost 2 bases, leaving 4 bases of the junction unmatched. CDR1 and CDR2 (germline): LGHNT, FRNRAP. CDR3 length: 14 amino acids. The DNA of the CDR3 is TGTGCTAGTGGTTTGAGGGACAGCCCAGAGACCCAGTACTTC. It encodes CASGLRDSPETQYF.

The genes are TRBV27 and TRBJ1-4; unclear D gene. Germline V gene sequence: CDR1 MNHEY, CDR2 SMNVEV (reference sequence). V gave up 8 bases and J gave up 2 bases, with 15 bases separating them. The CDR3 is 15 amino acids. In nucleotides, the CDR3 is TGTGCCAGCGGCATAAGGCCGGGGACTAATGAAAAACTGTTTTTT. Its translation: CASGIRPGTNEKLFF.

The chain couples TRBV7-2 to TRBJ1-2, with TRBD1 as a possible D gene (5 bases). Per germline, CDR1 SGHTA and CDR2 FQGNSA. V lost 5 bases and J lost 7, with 26 bases in between. The CDR3 runs to 17 residues. Here the CDR3 DNA reads TGTGCCAGCAGCCCAAACGGGGGGGGTCTCTACTCGAGTGGCTACACCTTC. Amino acids: CASSPNGGGLYSSGYTF.

This clone was found a few times. The J gene is TRBJ2-1, the V gene TRBV4-1; a possible D gene is TRBD2 (5 bases). Germline CDR1 MGHRA, CDR2 YSYEKL. The CDR3 covers 15 residues. The V gene lost 3 bases and the J gene lost 6 bases, with 15 bases spanning the gap. The CDR3 loop reads CASSQALGVPNEQFF. As DNA, the CDR3 is TGCGCCAGCAGCCAGGCACTAGGAGTGCCCAATGAGCAGTTCTTC.

This chain joins TRBV27 and TRBJ2-2; 12 bases fit TRBD2. CDR1 and CDR2 (germline): MNHEY, SMNVEV (reference sequence). The CDR3 consists of 19 residues. Trimming took 6 bases from V and 1 from J; bases not matched to a gene: 12. CDR3 sequence (DNA): TGTGCCAGCAGGGTCCTACTAGCGGGGGGTCGAGAGAACACCGGGGAGCTGTTTTTT. It encodes CASRVLLAGGRENTGELFF.

The chain combines TRBV5-4 with TRBJ2-7; tentatively, D is TRBD1 (6 bases). The CDR3 sequence is 15 residues long. Germline V gene data show CDR1 as SGHNT and CDR2 as YYREEE (reference sequence). Trimming took off 4 bases at V and 5 bases at J, with 19 bases between the two ends. The CDR3 protein is CASSLRSRGRDEQYF. The CDR3 nucleotides are TGTGCCAGCAGCCTGAGGTCCAGGGGCCGGGACGAGCAGTACTTC.

This sequence joins TRBV29-1 and TRBJ2-3; 10 nucleotides align to TRBD2. The CDR3 totals 15 residues. Trimming cost V 7 bases and J 0 bases; bases outside gene matches: 7. In germline, CDR1 is SQVTM, CDR2 ANQGSEA. CDR3 region: CSGKTSGTSTDTQYF. DNA of the CDR3: TGCAGCGGAAAAACTAGCGGGACAAGCACAGATACGCAGTATTTT.

This clone came up once. The chain joins TRBV4-3 to TRBJ2-1; no firm D call. V was cut by 1 base and J by 6 bases, with 13 bases left in between. Germline V lookup: CDR1 LGHNA, CDR2 YSLEER. CDR3 length: 15 residues. CDR3 nucleotide sequence: TGCGCCAGCAGCCAAGGTCTGACTTCGGGCAATGAGCAGTTCTTC. Its protein is CASSQGLTSGNEQFF.

CDR3 nucleotide sequence: TGCGCCAGCAGCTTGCAATCAGGGGGGAACACTGAAGCTTTCTTT. Translation: CASSLQSGGNTEAFF. This chain joins TRBV5-1 and TRBJ1-1; TRBD1 agrees at 7 bases. After removal of 1 base from V and 1 base from J, the junction contained 4 bases not matched to a gene. CDR3 length: 15 residues. Germline-derived CDR1 and CDR2 are SGHRS and YFSETQ. The full variable domain, rest sourced from reference TRBV5-1 and TRBJ1-1, is KAGVTQTPRYLIKTRGQQVTLSCSPISGHRSVSWYQQTPGQGLQFLFEYFSETQRNKGNFPGRFSGRQFSNSRSEMNVSTLELGDSALYLCASSLQSGGNTEAFFGQGTRLTVV.

The rearrangement joins TRBV30 to TRBJ1-2; a possible D gene is TRBD1 (5 bases). V lost 0 bases, J lost 3 bases, and 14 bases lay in between. This CDR3 contains 15 residues. Per the germline V gene, CDR1 is GTSNPN and CDR2 is SVGIG (reference sequence). The CDR3 DNA reads TGTGCCTGGAGTGTACCCTTAAACAGGTACTATGGCTACACCTTC. It yields the protein CAWSVPLNRYYGYTF. The whole variable domain, filled in from reference TRBV30 and TRBJ1-2, reads SQTIHQWPATLVQPVGSPLSLECTVEGTSNPNLYWYRQAAGRGLQLLFYSVGIGQISSEVPQNLSASRPQDRQFILSSKKLLLSDSGFYLCAWSVPLNRYYGYTFGSGTRLTVV.

The chain joins TRBV14 to TRBJ1-2; TRBD1 aligns across 7 bases. Trimming took 2 bases from V and 4 from J; bases not matched to a gene: 7. CDR3 length: 15 residues. Germline V lookup: CDR1 SGHDN, CDR2 FVKESK. The CDR3: CASSQSIDRVYGYTF. The CDR3 DNA sequence: TGTGCCAGCAGCCAATCCATAGACAGGGTCTATGGCTACACCTTC.

CDR3 nucleotide sequence: TGTGCCAGCAGTTACGTACAGGAGAACACTGAAGCTTTCTTT. Translated, it gives CASSYVQENTEAFF. The chain employs TRBV6-5 and TRBJ1-1; tentative D call: TRBD1 (5 bases). Germline V gene sequence: CDR1 MNHEY, CDR2 SVGAGI. Trimming removed 2 bases from V and 1 base from J, with 8 bases in between. This CDR3 contains 14 residues.

The rearrangement joins TRBV5-6 to TRBJ2-1; tentatively, D is TRBD1 (5 bases). Germline V gene sequence: CDR1 SGHDT, CDR2 YYEEEE. The CDR3 is 14 residues long. V was clipped by 1 base and J by 7 bases, with 12 bases between them. The CDR3 spells CASSLLGPRNEQFF. CDR3 sequence (DNA): TGTGCCAGCAGCTTGCTGGGGCCCAGGAATGAGCAGTTCTTC.

The chain is built from TRBV6-5 and TRBJ1-2; 8 bases are shared with TRBD1. CDR3 length: 14 amino acids. CDR1 is MNHEY and CDR2 is SVGAGI in the germline V gene. The J segment lost 4 bases and the V segment lost 6 bases, leaving 7 bases of the junction unmatched. The CDR3 sequence: CASSDTGGSYGYTF. CDR3 nucleotide sequence: TGTGCCAGCAGCGACACAGGGGGATCCTATGGCTACACCTTC.

The chain has TRBV7-2 and TRBJ2-1, with 12 bases aligning to TRBD2. The CDR3 has 15 amino acids. Germline lookup yields CDR1 SGHTA and CDR2 FQGNSA. V trimming: 6 bases; J trimming: 4 bases; junction bases outside the gene matches: 4. The CDR3: CASSSTSGRYNEQFF. CDR3 bases: TGTGCCAGCAGTTCCACTAGCGGGAGGTACAATGAGCAGTTCTTC.